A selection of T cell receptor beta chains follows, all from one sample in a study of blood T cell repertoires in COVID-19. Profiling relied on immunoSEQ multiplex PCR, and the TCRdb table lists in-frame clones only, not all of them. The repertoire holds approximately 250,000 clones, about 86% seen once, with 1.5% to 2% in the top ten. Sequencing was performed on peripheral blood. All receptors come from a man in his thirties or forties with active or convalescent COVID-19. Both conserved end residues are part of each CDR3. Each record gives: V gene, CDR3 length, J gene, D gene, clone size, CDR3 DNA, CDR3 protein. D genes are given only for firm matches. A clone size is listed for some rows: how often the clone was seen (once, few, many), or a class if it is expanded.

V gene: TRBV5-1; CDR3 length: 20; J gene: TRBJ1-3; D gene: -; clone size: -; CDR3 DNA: TGCGCCAGCAGCTTTAAAGAATTCTCTCCCGGGAGTAACGCTGGAAACACCATATATTTT; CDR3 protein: CASSFKEFSPGSNAGNTIYF
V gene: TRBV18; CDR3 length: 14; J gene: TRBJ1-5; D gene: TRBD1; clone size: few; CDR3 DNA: TGTGCCAGCTCAGGGACAGCAGATAATCAGCCCCAGCATTTT; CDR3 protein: CASSGTADNQPQHF
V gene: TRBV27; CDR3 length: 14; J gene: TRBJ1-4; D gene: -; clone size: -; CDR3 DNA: TGTGCCAGCAGTTTTCCGGGGGCTAATGAAAAACTGTTTTTT; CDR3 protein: CASSFPGANEKLFF
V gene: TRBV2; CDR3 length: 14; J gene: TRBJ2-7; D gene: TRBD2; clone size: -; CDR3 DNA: TGTGCCAGCAATGGTGAGGGACTAGCATACGAGCAGTACTTC; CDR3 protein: CASNGEGLAYEQYF
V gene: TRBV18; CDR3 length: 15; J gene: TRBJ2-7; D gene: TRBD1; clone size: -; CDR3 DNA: TGTGCCAGCTCACCAAGACAGGGGGCTGTCTACGAGCAGTACTTC; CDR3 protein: CASSPRQGAVYEQYF
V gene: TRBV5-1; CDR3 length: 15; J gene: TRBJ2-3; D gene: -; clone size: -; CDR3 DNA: TGCGCCAGCAGCTCCGGGACTGGAGCGTCGAGGACGCAGTATTTT; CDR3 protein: CASSSGTGASRTQYF
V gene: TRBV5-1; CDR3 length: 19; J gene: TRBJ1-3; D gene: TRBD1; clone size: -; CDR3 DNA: TGCGCCAGCAGCTTGGAACCGGCGCCTAGACAGGGCCTACGAAACACCATATATTTT; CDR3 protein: CASSLEPAPRQGLRNTIYF
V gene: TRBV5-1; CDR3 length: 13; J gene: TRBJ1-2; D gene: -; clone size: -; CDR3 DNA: TGCGCCAGCAGCTTGGGGGGCGACTATGGCTACACCTTC; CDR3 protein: CASSLGGDYGYTF
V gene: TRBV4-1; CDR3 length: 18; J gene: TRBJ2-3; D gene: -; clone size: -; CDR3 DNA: TGCGCCAGCAGCCAAGATGGGGCAAGGGGGTCTCCCCCAGATACGCAGTATTTT; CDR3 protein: CASSQDGARGSPPDTQYF
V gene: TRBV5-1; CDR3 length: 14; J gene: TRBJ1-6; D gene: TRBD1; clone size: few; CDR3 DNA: TGCGCCAGCAGCCCCGGACAGGAGAGGTCACCCCTCCACTTT; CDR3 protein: CASSPGQERSPLHF
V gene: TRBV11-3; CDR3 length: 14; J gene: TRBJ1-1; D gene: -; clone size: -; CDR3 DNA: TGTGCCAGCAGCCTCCAGGGAGGGAACACTGAAGCTTTCTTT; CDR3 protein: CASSLQGGNTEAFF
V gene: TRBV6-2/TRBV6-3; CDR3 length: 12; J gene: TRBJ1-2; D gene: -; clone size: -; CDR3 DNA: TGTGCCAGCAGTTACTCCAGCTATGGCTACACCTTC; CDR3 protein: CASSYSSYGYTF
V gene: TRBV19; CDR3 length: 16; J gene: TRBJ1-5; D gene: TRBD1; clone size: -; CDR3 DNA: TGTGCCAGTAGTATCCTGTGGACAGGGGACAGTCAGCCCCAGCATTTT; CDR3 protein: CASSILWTGDSQPQHF
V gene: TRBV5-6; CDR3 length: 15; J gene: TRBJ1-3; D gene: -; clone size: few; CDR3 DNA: TGTGCCAGCAGCTTTTTATACCCGGCTGGAAACACCATATATTTT; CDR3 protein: CASSFLYPAGNTIYF
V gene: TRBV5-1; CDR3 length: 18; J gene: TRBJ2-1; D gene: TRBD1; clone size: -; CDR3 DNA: TGCGCCAGCAGCCCGATCAACAAGGACAGGGGGTCGCCGCGGGAGCAGTTCTTC; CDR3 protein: CASSPINKDRGSPREQFF
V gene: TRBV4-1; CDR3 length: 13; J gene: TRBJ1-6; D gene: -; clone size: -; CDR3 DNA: TGCGCCAGCAGCGACTCTCCGAATTCACCCCTCCACTTT; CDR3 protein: CASSDSPNSPLHF